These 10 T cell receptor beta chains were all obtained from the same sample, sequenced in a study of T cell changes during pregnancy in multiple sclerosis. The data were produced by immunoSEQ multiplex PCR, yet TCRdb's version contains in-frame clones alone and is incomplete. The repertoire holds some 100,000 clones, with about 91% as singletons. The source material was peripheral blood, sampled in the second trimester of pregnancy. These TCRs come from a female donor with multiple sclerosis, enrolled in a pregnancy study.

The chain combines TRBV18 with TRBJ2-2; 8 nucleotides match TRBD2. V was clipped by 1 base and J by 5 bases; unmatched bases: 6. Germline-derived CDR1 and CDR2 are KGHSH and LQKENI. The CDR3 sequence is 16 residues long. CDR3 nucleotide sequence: TGTGCCAGCTCACCACGGAGCGGGAGAGCAACCGGGGAGCTGTTTTTT. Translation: CASSPRSGRATGELFF.

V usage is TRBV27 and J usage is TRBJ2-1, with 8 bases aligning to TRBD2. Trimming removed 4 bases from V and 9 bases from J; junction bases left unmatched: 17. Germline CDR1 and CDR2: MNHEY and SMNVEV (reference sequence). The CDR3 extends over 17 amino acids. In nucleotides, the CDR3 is TGTGCCAGCAGTTACGAACAGCGACTAGCGCTCTTGGGTGAGCAGTTCTTC. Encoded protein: CASSYEQRLALLGEQFF.

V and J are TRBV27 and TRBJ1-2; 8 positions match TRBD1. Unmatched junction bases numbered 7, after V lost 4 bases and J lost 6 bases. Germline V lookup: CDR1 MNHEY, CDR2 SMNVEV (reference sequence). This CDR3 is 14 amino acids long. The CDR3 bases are TGTGCCAGCAGTTCCCCCCTGACAGGGGATGGCTACACCTTC. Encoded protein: CASSSPLTGDGYTF.

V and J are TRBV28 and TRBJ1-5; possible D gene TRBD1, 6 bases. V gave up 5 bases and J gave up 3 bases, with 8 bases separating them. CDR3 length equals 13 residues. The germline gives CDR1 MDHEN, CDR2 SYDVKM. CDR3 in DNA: TGTGCCAGCAGTGGACAGATCAATCAGCCCCAGCATTTT. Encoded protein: CASSGQINQPQHF.

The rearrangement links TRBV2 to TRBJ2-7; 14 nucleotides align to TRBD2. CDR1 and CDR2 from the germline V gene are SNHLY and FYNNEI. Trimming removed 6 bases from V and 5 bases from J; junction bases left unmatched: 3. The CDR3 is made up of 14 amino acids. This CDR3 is CASRWGLAGDEQYF. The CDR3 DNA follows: TGTGCCAGCAGGTGGGGACTAGCGGGAGACGAGCAGTACTTC.

The CDR3 protein is CASRKGWHEQFF. CDR3 coding DNA: TGTGCCAGCCGGAAGGGGTGGCATGAGCAGTTCTTC. V is TRBV27 and J is TRBJ2-1; weak D call: TRBD1 (5 bases). Trimming stripped 8 bases from V and 8 bases from J, with 13 bases between. CDR3 length: 12 amino acids. Germline V CDR1 and CDR2: MNHEY, SMNVEV (reference sequence).

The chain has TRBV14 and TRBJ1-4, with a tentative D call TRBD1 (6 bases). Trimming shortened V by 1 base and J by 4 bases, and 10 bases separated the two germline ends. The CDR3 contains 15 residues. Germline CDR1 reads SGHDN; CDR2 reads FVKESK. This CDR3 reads CASSQGQGINEKLFF. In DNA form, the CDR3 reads TGTGCCAGCAGCCAAGGGCAGGGGATTAATGAAAAACTGTTTTTT.

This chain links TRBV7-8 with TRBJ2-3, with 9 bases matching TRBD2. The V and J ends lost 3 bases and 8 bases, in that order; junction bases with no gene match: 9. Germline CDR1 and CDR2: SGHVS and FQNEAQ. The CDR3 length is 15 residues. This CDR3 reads CASSLRREGVGTQYF. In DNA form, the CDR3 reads TGTGCCAGCAGCTTGCGGCGGGAGGGCGTGGGTACGCAGTATTTT.

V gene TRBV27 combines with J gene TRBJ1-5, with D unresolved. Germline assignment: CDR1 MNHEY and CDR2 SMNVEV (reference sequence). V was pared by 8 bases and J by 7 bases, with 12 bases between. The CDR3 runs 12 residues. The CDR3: CASGPDAQPQHF. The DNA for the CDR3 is TGTGCCAGCGGGCCCGACGCACAGCCCCAGCATTTT.

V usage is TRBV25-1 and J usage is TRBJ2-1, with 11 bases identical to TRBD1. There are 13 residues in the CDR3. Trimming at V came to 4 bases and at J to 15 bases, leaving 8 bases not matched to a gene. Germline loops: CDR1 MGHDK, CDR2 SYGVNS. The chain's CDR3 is CASSARDRGEWFF. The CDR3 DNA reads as TGTGCCAGCAGTGCGCGGGACAGGGGGGAGTGGTTCTTC.